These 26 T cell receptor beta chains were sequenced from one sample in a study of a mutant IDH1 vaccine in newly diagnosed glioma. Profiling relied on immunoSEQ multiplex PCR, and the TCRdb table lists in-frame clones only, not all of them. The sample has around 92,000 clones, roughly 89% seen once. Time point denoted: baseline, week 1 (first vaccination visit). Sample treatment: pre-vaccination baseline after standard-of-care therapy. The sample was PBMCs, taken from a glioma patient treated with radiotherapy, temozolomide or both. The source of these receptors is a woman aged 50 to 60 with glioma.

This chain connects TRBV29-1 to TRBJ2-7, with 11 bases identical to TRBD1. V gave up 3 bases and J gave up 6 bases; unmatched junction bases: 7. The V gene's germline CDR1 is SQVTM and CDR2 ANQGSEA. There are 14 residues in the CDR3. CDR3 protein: CSVDGTGGPREQYF. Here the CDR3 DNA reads TGCAGCGTTGACGGGACAGGGGGACCTCGCGAGCAGTACTTC.

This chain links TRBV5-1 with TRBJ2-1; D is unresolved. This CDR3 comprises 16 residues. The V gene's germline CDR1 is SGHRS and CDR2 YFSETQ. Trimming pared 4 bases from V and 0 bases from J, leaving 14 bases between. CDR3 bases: TGCGCCAGCAGCCCCCTGACTGGTAGCTCCTACAATGAGCAGTTCTTC. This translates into CASSPLTGSSYNEQFF.

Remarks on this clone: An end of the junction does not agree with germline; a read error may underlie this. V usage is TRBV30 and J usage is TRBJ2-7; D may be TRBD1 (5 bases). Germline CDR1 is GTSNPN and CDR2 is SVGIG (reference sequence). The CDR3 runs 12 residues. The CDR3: CAWSPGSFEQYF. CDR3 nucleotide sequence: TGTGCCTGGAGTCCAGGGTCCTTCGAGCAGTACTTC.

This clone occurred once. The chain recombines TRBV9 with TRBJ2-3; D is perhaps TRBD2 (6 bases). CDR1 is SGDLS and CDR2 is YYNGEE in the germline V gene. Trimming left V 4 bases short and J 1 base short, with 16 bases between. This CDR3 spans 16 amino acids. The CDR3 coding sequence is TGTGCCAGCAGCCCCAGTTTAACGGGGGGCACAGATACGCAGTATTTT. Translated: CASSPSLTGGTDTQYF.

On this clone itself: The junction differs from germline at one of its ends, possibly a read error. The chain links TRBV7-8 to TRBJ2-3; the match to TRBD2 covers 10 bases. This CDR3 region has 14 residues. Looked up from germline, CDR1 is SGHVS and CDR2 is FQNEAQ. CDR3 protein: CASSLAGVGNTQYF. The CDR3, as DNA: TGTGCCAGCAGCCTAGCGGGAGTCGGAAATACGCAGTATTTT.

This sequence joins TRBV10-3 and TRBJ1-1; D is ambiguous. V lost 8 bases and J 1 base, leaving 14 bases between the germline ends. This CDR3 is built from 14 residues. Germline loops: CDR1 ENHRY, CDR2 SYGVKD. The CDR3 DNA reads TGTGCCATCCTCGGTGAGGGCAGGAACACTGAAGCTTTCTTT. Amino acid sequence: CAILGEGRNTEAFF.

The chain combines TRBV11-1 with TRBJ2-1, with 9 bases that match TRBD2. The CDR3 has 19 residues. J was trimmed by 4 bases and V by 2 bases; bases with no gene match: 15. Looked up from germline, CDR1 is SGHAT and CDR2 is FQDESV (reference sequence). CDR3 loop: CASSLSGGAWTSAYNEQFF. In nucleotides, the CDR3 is TGTGCCAGCAGCTTAAGTGGGGGGGCTTGGACTAGCGCTTACAATGAGCAGTTCTTC.

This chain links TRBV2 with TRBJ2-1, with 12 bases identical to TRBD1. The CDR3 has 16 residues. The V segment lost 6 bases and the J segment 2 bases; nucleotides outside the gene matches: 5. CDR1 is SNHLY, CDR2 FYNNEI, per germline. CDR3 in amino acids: CASRSGTGGPYNEQFF. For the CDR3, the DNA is TGTGCCAGCAGAAGCGGGACAGGGGGCCCCTACAATGAGCAGTTCTTC.

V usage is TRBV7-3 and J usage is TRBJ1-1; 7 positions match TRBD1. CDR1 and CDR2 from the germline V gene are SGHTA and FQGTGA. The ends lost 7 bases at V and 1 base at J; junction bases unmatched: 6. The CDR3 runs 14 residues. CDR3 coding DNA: TGTGCCAGCAAACTGGGACAGACGAACACTGAAGCTTTCTTT. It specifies CASKLGQTNTEAFF. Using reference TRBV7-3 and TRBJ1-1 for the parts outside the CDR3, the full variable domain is GAGVSQTPSNKVTEKGKYVELRCDPISGHTALYWYRQSLGQGPEFLIYFQGTGAADDSGLPNDRFFAVRPEGSVSTLKIQRTERGDSAVYLCASKLGQTNTEAFFGQGTRLTVV.

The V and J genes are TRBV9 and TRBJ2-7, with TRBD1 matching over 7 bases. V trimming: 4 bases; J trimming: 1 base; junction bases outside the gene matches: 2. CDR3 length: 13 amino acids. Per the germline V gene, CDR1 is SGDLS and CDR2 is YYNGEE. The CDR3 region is CASSKTGSYEQYF. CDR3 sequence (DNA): TGTGCCAGCAGCAAGACAGGGTCCTACGAGCAGTACTTC.

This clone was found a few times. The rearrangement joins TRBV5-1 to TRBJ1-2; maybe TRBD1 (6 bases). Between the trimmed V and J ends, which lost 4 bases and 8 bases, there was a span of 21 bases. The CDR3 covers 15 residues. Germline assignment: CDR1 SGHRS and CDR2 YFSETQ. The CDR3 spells CASSRSRGSEGGYTF. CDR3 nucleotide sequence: TGCGCCAGCAGCAGAAGCAGGGGTAGTGAAGGAGGCTACACCTTC.

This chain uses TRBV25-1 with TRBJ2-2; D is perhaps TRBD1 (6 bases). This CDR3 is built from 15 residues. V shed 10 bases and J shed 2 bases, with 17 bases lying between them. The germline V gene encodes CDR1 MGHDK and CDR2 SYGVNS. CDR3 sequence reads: CATMRETGNTGELFF. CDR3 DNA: TGTGCCACCATGAGAGAGACAGGCAACACCGGGGAGCTGTTTTTT.

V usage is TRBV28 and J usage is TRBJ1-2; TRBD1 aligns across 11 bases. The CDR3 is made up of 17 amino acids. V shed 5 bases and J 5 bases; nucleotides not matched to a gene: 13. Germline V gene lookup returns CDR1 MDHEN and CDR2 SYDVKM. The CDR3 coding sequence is TGTGCCAGCAGTCCCTACGGGCAGGGACAGGGGGGATATGGCTACACCTTC. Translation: CASSPYGQGQGGYGYTF.

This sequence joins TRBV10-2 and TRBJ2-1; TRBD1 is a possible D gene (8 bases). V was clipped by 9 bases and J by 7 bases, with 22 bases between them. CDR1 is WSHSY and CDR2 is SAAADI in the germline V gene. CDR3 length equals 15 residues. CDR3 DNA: TGCGCCAGTCCAAGACAGGGGCCGCGGGGGAATGAGCAGTTCTTC. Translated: CASPRQGPRGNEQFF.

CDR3 protein: CATSRVPGLAENTGELFF. The DNA of the CDR3 is TGTGCCACCAGCAGAGTGCCCGGACTAGCGGAAAACACCGGGGAGCTGTTTTTT. The V gene is TRBV15, the J gene TRBJ2-2; TRBD2 matches 10 bases. CDR3 size: 18 residues. Unmatched junction bases numbered 7, after V lost 1 base and J lost 2 bases. Germline values: CDR1 LNHNV, CDR2 YYDKDF (reference sequence).

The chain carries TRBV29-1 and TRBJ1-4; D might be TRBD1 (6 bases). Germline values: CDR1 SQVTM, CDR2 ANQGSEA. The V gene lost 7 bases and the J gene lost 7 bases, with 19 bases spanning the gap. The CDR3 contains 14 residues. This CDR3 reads CSAIQGMGSEKLFF. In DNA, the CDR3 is TGCAGCGCTATCCAGGGGATGGGTAGTGAAAAACTGTTTTTT.

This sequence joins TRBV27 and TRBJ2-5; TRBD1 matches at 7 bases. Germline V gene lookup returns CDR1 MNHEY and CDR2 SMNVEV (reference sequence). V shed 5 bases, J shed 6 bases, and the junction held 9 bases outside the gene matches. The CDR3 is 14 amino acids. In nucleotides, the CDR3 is TGTGCCAGCAGTCCCAGGACAGGCGGACAGACCCAGTACTTC. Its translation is CASSPRTGGQTQYF.

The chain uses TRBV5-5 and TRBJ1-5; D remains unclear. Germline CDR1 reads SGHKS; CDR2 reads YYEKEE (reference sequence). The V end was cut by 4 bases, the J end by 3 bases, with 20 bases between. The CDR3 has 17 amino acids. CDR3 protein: CASSPGSLAGFNQPQHF. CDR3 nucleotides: TGTGCCAGCAGCCCTGGATCCCTGGCGGGCTTCAATCAGCCCCAGCATTTT.

The CDR3, as DNA: TGTGCTAGTGGTTTGATACAGAATGAAAAACTGTTTTTT. Protein sequence: CASGLIQNEKLFF. V usage is TRBV12-5 and J usage is TRBJ1-4; D remains unclear. The CDR3 extends over 13 amino acids. Trimming took 2 bases from V and 5 from J, leaving 6 bases between them. Germline CDR1 is LGHNT and CDR2 is FRNRAP.

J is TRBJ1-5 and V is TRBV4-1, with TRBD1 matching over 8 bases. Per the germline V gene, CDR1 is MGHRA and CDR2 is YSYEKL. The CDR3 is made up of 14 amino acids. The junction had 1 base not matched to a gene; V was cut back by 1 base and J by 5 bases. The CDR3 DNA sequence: TGCGCCAGCAGCCAAGTGACAGGGGATCAGCCCCAGCATTTT. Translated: CASSQVTGDQPQHF.

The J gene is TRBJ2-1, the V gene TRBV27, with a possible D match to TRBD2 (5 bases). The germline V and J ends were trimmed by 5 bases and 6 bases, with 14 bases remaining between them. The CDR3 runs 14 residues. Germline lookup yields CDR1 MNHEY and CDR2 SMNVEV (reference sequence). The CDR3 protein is CASSPGFTSNEQFF. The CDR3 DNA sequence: TGTGCCAGCAGTCCCGGTTTTACTAGCAATGAGCAGTTCTTC.

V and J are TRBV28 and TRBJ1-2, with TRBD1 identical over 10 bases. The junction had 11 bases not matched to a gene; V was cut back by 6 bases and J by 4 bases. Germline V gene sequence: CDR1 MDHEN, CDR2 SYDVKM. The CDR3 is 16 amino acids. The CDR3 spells CASSRRTGGDGYGYTF. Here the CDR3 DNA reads TGTGCCAGCAGCCGAAGGACAGGGGGAGATGGCTATGGCTACACCTTC.

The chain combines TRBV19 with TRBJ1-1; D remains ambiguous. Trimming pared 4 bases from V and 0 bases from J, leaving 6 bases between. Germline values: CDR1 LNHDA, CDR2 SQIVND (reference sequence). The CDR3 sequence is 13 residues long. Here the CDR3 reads CASSNTVNTEAFF. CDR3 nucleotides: TGTGCCAGTAGTAATACAGTGAACACTGAAGCTTTCTTT.

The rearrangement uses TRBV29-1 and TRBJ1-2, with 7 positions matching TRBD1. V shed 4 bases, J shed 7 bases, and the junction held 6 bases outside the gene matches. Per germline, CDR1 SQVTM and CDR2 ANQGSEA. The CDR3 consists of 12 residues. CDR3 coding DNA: TGCAGCGTTGGGTCACAGGGGTTTGGCTACACCTTC. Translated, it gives CSVGSQGFGYTF.

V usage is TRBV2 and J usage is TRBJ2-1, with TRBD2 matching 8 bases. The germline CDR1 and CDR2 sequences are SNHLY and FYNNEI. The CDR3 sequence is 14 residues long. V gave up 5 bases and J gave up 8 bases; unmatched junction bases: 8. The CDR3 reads CASSPRTSSHEQFF. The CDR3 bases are TGTGCCAGCAGTCCTAGGACTAGCAGCCATGAGCAGTTCTTC.

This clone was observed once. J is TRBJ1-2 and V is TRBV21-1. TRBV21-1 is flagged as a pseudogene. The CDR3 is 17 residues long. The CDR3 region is CASSNSRSDTPNYGYTF. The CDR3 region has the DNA TGTGCCAGCAGCAATAGCAGGAGCGACACCCCTAACTATGGCTACACCTTC.